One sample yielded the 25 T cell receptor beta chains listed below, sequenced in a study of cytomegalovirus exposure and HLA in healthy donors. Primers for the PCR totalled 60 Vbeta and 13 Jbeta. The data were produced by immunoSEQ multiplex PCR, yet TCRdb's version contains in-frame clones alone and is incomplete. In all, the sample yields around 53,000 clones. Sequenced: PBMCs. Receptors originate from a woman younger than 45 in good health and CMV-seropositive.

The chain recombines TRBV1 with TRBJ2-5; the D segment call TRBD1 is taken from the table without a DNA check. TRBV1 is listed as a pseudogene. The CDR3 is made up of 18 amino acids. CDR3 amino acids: CTSSQGAYRGAYQETQYF. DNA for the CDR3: TGCACCAGCAGCCAAGGGGCCTACAGGGGGGCCTACCAAGAGACCCAGTACTTC.

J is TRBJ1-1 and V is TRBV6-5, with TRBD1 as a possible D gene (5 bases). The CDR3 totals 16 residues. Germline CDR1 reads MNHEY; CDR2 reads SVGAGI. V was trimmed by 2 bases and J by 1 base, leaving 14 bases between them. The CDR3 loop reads CASSYHTDSPNTEAFF. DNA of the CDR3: TGTGCCAGCAGTTACCATACCGACAGCCCGAACACTGAAGCTTTCTTT.

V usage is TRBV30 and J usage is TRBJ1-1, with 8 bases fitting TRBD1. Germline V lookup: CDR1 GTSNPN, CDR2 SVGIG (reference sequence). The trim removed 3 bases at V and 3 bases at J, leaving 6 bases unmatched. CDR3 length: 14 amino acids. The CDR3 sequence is CAWSPDRGHTEAFF. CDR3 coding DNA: TGTGCCTGGAGCCCCGACAGGGGTCACACTGAAGCTTTCTTT.

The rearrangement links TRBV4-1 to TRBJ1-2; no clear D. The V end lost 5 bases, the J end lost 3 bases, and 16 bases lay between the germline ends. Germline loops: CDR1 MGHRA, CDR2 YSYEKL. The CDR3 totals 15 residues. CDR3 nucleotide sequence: TGCGCCAGCAGCTTGGGGTTGACGAGGGACTATGGCTACACCTTC. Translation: CASSLGLTRDYGYTF.

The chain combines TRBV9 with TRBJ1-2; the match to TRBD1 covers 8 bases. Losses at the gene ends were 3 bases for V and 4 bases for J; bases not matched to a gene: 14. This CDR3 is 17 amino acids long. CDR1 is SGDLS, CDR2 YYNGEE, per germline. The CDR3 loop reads CASSAGPDRGDSYGYTF. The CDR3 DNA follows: TGTGCCAGCAGCGCTGGACCCGACAGGGGAGACAGCTATGGCTACACCTTC.

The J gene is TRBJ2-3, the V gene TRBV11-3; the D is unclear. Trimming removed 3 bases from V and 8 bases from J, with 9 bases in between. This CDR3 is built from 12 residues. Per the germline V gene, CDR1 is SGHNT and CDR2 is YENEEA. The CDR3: CASSFGSGTQYF. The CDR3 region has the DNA TGTGCCAGCAGCTTCGGGTCCGGTACGCAGTATTTT.

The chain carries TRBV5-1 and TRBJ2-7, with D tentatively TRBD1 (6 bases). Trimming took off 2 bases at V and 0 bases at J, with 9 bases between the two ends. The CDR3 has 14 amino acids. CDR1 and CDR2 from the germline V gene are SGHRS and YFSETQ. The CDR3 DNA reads TGCGCCAGCAGCTTCCGGGACACCTCCTACGAGCAGTACTTC. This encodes CASSFRDTSYEQYF.

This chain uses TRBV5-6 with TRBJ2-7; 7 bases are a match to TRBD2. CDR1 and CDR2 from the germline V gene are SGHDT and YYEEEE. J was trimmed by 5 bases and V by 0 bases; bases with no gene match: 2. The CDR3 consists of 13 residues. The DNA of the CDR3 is TGTGCCAGCAGCTTGGAGGGAGGGGACGAGCAGTACTTC. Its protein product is CASSLEGGDEQYF. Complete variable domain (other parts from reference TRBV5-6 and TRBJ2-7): DAGVTQSPTHLIKTRGQQVTLRCSPKSGHDTVSWYQQALGQGPQFIFQYYEEEERQRGNFPDRFSGHQFPNYSSELNVNALLLGDSALYLCASSLEGGDEQYFGPGTRLTVT.

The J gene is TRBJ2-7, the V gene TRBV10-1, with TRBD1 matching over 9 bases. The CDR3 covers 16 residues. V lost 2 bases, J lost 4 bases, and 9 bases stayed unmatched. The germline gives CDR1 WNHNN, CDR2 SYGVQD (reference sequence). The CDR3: CASSEGPPGQGYEQYF. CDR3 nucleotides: TGCGCCAGCAGTGAGGGTCCCCCGGGACAGGGTTACGAGCAGTACTTC.

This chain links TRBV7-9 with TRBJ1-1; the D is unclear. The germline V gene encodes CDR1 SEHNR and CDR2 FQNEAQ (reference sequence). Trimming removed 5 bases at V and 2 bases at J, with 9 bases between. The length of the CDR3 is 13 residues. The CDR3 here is CASSPTPNTEAFF. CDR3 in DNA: TGTGCCAGCAGCCCCACACCTAACACTGAAGCTTTCTTT.

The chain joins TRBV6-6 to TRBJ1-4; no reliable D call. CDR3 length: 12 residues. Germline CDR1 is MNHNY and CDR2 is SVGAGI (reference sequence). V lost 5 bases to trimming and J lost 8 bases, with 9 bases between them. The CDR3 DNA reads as TGTGCCAGCAGTCCCTCGCAGGAAAAACTGTTTTTT. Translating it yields CASSPSQEKLFF.

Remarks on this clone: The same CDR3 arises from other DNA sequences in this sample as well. CDR3 sequence (DNA): TGTGCCAGTAGGGTAGCGGGAGATACGCAGTATTTT. Its translation is CASRVAGDTQYF. The chain links TRBV19 to TRBJ2-3; TRBD2 matches at 7 bases. Germline V gene data show CDR1 as LNHDA and CDR2 as SQIVND (reference sequence). This CDR3 has 12 amino acids. Trimming took 6 bases from V and 5 from J; bases not matched to a gene: 2.

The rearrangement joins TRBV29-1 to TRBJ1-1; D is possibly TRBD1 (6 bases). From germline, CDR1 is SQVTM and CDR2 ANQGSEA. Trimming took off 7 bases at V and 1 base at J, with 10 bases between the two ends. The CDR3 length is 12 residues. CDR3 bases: TGCAGCGGAATGGGGGCGAACACTGAAGCTTTCTTT. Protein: CSGMGANTEAFF.

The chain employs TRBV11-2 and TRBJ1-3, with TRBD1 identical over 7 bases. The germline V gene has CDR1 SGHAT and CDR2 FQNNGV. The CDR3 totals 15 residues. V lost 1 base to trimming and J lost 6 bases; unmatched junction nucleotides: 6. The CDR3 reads CASSLGTGLENTIYF. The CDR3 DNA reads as TGTGCCAGCAGCTTAGGGACAGGTTTGGAAAACACCATATATTTT.

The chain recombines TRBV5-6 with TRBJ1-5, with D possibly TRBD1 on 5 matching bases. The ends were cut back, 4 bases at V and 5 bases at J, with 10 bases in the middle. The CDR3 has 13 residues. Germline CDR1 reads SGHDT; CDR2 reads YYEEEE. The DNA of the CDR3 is TGTGCCAGCAGCCGCACGGGGGATCAGCCCCAGCATTTT. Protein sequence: CASSRTGDQPQHF.

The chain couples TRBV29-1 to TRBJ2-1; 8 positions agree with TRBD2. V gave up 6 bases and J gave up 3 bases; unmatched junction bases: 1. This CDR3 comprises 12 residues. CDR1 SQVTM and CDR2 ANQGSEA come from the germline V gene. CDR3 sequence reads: CSVSGGYNEQFF. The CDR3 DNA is TGCAGCGTGAGCGGGGGCTACAATGAGCAGTTCTTC.

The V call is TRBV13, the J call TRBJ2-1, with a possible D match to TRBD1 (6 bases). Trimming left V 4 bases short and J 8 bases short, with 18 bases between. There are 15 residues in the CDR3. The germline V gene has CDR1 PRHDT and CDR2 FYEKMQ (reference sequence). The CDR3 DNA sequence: TGTGCCAGCAGCTCGCCTTTAATCAGGGGCGATGAGCAGTTCTTC. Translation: CASSSPLIRGDEQFF.

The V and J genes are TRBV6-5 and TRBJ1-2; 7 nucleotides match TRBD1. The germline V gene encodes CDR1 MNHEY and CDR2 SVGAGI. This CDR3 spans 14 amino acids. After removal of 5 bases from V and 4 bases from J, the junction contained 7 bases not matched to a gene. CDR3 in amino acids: CASSEGTGVYGYTF. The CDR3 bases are TGTGCCAGCAGTGAGGGTACAGGGGTCTATGGCTACACCTTC.

The DNA for the CDR3 is TGTGCCAGCAGCAAAGGTCCAGCGGAGCAGTACTTC. This gives the protein CASSKGPAEQYF. The V call is TRBV21-1, the J call TRBJ2-7; TRBD2 is the table's D call, not checked against the DNA. TRBV21-1 is noted as a pseudogene. This CDR3 has 12 amino acids.

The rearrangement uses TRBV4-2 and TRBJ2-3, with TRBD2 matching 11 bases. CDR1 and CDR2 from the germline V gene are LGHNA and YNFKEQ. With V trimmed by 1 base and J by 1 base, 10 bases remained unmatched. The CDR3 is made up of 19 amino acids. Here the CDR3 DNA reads TGTGCCAGCAGCCAAGTGGGAACTAGCGGGAGCAAAGGCACAGATACGCAGTATTTT. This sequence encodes CASSQVGTSGSKGTDTQYF.

CDR3 DNA: TGTGCCAGAAGTCACGGGGAGCTGTTTTTT. Its protein product is CARSHGELFF. V is TRBV5-3 and J is TRBJ2-2, with D unclear. TRBV5-3 is identified as an open reading frame with a role that is uncertain. Trimming took 5 bases from V and 7 from J, leaving 3 bases between them. The CDR3 is 10 amino acids.

CDR3 DNA: TGTGCCAGTAGTTTTACAGCTCATGGCTACACCTTC. Translation gives CASSFTAHGYTF. The chain uses TRBV19 and TRBJ1-2; the D is unclear. Germline V gene sequence: CDR1 LNHDA, CDR2 SQIVND (reference sequence). Trimming removed 5 bases at V and 6 bases at J, with 10 bases between. This CDR3 comprises 12 residues.

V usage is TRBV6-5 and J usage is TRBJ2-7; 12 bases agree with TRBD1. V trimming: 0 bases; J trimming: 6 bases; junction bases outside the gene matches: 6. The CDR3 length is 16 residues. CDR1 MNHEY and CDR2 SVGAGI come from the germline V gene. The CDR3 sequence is CASSYSTGTGGLEQYF. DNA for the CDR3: TGTGCCAGCAGTTACTCGACCGGGACAGGGGGCCTCGAGCAGTACTTC.

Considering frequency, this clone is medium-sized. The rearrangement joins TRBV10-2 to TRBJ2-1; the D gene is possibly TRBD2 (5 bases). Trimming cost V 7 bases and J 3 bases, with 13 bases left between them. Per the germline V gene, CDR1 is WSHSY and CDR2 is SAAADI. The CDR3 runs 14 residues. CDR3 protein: CASTTADLYNEQFF. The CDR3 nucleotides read TGCGCCAGCACCACAGCGGACCTCTACAATGAGCAGTTCTTC.

As DNA, the CDR3 is TGTGCCAGTCCCCCCGGGGACTACCTACTTGATGAGCAGTTCTTC. It specifies CASPPGDYLLDEQFF. This chain joins TRBV19 and TRBJ2-1; TRBD2 matches 7 bases. Germline loops: CDR1 LNHDA, CDR2 SQIVND (reference sequence). CDR3 size: 15 residues. Unmatched junction bases numbered 15, after V lost 8 bases and J lost 8 bases.